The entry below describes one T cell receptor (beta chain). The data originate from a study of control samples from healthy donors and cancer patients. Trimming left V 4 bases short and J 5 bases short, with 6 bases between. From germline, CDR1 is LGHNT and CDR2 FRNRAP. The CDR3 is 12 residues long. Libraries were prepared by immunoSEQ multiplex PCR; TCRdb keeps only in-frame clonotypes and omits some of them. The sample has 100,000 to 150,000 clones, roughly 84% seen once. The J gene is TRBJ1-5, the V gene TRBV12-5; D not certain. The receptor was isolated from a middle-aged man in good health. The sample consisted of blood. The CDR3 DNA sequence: TGTGCTAGTGGTTATGAGCATCAGCCCCAGCATTTT. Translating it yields CASGYEHQPQHF. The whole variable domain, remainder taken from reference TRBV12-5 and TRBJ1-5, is DARVTQTPRHKVTEMGQEVTMRCQPILGHNTVFWYRQTMMQGLELLAYFRNRAPLDDSGMPKDRFSAEMPDATLATLKIQPSEPRDSAVYFCASGYEHQPQHFGDGTRLSIL.